This TCR beta chain is from a study of OX40 agonist ivuxolimab in advanced cancers. Background on the study: Patients in dose escalation had liver, melanoma, kidney or head and neck cancers. Study findings and constraints: Partial responders at 0.1-3.0 mg/kg had among the lowest clonal expansion. In CD8+ T cells, expanded clones were on average more numerous than in CD4+.

The CDR3 length is 14 residues. CDR1 and CDR2 from the germline V gene are MNHEY and SVGAGI. The V and J ends lost 6 bases and 2 bases, in that order; junction bases with no gene match: 6. Notes on this clone: Its target is not known.

Clones were read by immunoSEQ multiplex PCR, and TCRdb kept only the in-frame ones, dropping some. This table has some 75,000 clones, more than 75% appearing once. The chain combines TRBV6-5 with TRBJ1-2; 7 nucleotides match TRBD1. The sequence was obtained from an adult with an advanced solid tumor such as melanoma, head and neck, liver or kidney cancer. Sequencing was performed on CD4+ or CD8+ T cells sorted from blood, taken in a trial of the OX40 agonist ivuxolimab. The CDR3 nucleotides read TGTGCCAGCAGCCCCAGGGGGTGGAACTATGGCTACACCTTC. Encoded protein: CASSPRGWNYGYTF.